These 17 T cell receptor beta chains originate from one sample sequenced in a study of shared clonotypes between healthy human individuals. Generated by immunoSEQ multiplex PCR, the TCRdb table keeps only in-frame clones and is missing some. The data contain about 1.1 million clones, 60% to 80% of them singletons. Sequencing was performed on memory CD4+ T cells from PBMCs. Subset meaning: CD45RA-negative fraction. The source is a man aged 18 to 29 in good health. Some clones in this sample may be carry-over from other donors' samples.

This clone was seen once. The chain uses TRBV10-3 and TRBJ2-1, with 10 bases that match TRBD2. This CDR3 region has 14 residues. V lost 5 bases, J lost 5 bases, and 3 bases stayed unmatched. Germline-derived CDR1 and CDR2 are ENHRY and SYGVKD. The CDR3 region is CAISYTSGDNEQFF. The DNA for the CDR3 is TGTGCCATCAGTTATACTAGCGGGGACAATGAGCAGTTCTTC.

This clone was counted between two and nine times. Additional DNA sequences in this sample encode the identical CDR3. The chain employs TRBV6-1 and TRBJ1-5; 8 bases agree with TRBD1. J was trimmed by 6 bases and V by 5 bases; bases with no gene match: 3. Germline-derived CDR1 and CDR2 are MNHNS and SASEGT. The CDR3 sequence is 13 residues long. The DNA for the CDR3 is TGTGCCAGCAGTCGGACAGGGCTTCAGCCCCAGCATTTT. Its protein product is CASSRTGLQPQHF.

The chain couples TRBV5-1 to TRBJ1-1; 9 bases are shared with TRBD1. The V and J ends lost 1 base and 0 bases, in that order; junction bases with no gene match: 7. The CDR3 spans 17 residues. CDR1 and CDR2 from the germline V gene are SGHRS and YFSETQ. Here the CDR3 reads CASSLLGQGFMNTEAFF. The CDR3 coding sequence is TGCGCCAGCAGCTTGTTGGGACAGGGCTTTATGAACACTGAAGCTTTCTTT.

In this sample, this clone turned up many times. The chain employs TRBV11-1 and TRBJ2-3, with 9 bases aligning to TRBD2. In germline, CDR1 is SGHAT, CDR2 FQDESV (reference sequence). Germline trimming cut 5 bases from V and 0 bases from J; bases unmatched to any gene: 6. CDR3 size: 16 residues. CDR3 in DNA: TGTGCCAGCAGCGGAAGCGGGAGGTGGAGCACAGATACGCAGTATTTT. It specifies CASSGSGRWSTDTQYF.

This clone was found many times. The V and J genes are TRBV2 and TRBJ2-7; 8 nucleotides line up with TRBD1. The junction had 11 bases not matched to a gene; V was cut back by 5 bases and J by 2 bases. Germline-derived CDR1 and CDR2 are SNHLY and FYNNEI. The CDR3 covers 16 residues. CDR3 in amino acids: CASSRQGPWLPYEQYF. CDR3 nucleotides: TGTGCCAGCAGTCGACAGGGGCCTTGGTTACCCTACGAGCAGTACTTC.

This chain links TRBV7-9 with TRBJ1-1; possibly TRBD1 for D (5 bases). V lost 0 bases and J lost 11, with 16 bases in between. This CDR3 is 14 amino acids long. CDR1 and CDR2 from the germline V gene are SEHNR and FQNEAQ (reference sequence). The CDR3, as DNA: TGTGCCAGCAGCTTAGCGGCAGGGTTGGAAGTGGCTTTCTTT. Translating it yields CASSLAAGLEVAFF.

In DNA, the CDR3 is TGTGCCAGCAGCTTGGTGGGGGTTAGCACAGATACGCAGTATTTT. Amino acid sequence: CASSLVGVSTDTQYF. The rearrangement joins TRBV5-6 to TRBJ2-3, with D tentatively TRBD1 or TRBD2 (5 bases each). The V end was cut by 0 bases, the J end by 0 bases, with 8 bases between. CDR1 and CDR2 (germline): SGHDT, YYEEEE. CDR3 size: 15 residues.

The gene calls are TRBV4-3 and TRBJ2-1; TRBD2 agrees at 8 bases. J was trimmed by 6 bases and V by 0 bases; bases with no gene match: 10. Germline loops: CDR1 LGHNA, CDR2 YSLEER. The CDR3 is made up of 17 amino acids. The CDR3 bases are TGCGCCAGCAGCCAAGAGTTAGGAGCGGGAGCTAGCAATGAGCAGTTCTTC. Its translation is CASSQELGAGASNEQFF.

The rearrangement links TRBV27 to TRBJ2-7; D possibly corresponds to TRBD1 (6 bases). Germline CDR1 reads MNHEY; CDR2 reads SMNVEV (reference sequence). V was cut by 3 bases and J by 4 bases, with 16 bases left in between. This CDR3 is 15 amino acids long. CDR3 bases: TGTGCCAGCAGTTTTCCCTGGCGGCAGGGGTACGAGCAGTACTTC. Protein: CASSFPWRQGYEQYF.

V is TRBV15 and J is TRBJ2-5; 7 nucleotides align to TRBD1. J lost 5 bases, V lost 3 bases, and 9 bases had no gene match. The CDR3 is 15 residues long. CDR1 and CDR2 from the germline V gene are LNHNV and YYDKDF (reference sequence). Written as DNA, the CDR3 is TGTGCCACCAGCAGTAGACAGGGCTTTTTGGAGACCCAGTACTTC. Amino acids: CATSSRQGFLETQYF.

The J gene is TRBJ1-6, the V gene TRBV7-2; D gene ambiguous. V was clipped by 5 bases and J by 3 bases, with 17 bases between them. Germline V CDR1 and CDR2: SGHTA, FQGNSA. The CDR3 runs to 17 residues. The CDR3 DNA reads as TGTGCCAGCAGCACCGGCACCCTTAATTTCTATAATTCACCCCTCCACTTT. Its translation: CASSTGTLNFYNSPLHF.

The chain's CDR3 is CASRGQGMTYEQYF. The CDR3 DNA sequence: TGTGCCAGCAGGGGACAGGGGATGACCTACGAGCAGTACTTC. The chain combines TRBV28 with TRBJ2-7, with 10 bases that match TRBD1. The CDR3 is 14 amino acids. The V gene's germline CDR1 is MDHEN and CDR2 SYDVKM. Trimming at V came to 6 bases and at J to 2 bases, leaving 4 bases not matched to a gene.

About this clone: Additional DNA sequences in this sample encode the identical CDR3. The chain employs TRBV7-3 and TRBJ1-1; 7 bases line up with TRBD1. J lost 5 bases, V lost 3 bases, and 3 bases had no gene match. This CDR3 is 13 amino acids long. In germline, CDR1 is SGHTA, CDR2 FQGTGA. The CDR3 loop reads CASSFQGGTEAFF. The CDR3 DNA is TGTGCCAGCAGCTTCCAGGGGGGAACTGAAGCTTTCTTT.

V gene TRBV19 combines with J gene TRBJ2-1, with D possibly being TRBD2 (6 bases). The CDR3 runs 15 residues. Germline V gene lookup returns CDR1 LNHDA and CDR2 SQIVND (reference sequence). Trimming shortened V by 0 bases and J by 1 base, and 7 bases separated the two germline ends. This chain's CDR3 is CASSIDSGSYNEQFF. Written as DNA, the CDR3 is TGTGCCAGTAGTATAGATAGCGGATCCTACAATGAGCAGTTCTTC.

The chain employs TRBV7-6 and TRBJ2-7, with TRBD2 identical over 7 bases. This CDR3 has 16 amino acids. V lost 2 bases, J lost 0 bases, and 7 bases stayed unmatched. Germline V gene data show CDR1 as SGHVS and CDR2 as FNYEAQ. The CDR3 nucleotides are TGTGCCAGCAGCTTACCCGCACTAGCGTACTCCTACGAGCAGTACTTC. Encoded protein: CASSLPALAYSYEQYF.

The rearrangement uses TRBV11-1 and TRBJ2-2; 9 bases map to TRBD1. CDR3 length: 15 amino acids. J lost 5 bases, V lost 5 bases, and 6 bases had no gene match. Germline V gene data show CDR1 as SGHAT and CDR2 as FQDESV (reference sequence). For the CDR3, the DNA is TGTGCCAGCAGCACTGGGACAGGGCGTACCGGGGAGCTGTTTTTT. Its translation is CASSTGTGRTGELFF.

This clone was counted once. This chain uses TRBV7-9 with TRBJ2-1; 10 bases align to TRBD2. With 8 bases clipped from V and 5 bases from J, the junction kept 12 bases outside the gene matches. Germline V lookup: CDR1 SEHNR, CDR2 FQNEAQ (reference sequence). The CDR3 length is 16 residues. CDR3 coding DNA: TGTGCCAGCGTTCACCGGACTAGCGGACAGAACAATGAGCAGTTCTTC. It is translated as CASVHRTSGQNNEQFF.